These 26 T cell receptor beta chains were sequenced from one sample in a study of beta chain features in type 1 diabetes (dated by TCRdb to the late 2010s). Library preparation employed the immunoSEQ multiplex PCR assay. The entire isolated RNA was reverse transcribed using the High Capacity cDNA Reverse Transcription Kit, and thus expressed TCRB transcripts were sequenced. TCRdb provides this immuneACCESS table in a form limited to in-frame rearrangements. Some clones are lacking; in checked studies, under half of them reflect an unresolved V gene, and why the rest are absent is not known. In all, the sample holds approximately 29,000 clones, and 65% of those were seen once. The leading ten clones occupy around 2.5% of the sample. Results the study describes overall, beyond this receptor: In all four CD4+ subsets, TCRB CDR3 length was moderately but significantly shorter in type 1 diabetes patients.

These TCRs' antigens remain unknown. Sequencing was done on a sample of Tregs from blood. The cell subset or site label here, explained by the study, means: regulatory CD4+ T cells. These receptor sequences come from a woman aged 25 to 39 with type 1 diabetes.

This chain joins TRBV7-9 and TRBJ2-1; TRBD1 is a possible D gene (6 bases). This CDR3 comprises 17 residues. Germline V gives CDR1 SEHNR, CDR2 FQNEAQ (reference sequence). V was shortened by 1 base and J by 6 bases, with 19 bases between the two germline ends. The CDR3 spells CASSLGPTGFVFNEQFF. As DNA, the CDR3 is TGTGCCAGCAGCTTAGGCCCCACAGGGTTTGTGTTCAATGAGCAGTTCTTC. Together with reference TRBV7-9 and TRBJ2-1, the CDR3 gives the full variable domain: DTGVSQNPRHKITKRGQNVTFRCDPISEHNRLYWYRQTLGQGPEFLTYFQNEAQLEKSRLLSDRFSAERPKGSFSTLEIQRTEQGDSAMYLCASSLGPTGFVFNEQFFGPGTRLTVL.

CDR3 DNA: TGCGCCAGCAGCTTCCGTCTCTCTAGGTACGAGCAGTACTTC. This codes for CASSFRLSRYEQYF. The rearrangement links TRBV5-1 to TRBJ2-7; D gene uncertain. The V gene's germline CDR1 is SGHRS and CDR2 YFSETQ. The V and J ends lost 2 bases and 4 bases respectively, with 13 bases between them. The CDR3 is made up of 14 amino acids.

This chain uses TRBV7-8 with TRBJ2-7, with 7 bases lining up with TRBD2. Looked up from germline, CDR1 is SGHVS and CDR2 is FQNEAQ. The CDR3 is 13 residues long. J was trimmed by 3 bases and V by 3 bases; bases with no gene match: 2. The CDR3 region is CASSFRGGYEQYF. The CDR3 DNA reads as TGTGCCAGCAGCTTTCGCGGGGGCTACGAGCAGTACTTC.

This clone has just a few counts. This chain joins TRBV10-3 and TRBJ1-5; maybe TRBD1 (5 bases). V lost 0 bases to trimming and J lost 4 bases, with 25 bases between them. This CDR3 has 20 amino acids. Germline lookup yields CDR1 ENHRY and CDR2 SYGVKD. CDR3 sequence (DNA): TGTGCCATCAGTGAGTCGAGTCGCCGGGGGGAAGCACTAGCAAATCAGCCCCAGCATTTT. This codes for CAISESSRRGEALANQPQHF.

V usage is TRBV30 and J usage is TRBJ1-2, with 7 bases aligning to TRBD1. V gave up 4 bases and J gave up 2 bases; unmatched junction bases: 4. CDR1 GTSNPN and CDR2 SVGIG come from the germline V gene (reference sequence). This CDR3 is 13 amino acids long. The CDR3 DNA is TGTGCCTGGAACCGGGACAGCAACTATGGCTACACCTTC. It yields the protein CAWNRDSNYGYTF.

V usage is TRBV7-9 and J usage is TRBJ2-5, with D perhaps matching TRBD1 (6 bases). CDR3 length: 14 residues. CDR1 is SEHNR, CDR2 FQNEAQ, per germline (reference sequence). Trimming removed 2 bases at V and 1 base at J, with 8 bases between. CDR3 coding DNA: TGTGCCAGCAGCTTAAGGGGGTTCCAAGAGACCCAGTACTTC. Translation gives CASSLRGFQETQYF.

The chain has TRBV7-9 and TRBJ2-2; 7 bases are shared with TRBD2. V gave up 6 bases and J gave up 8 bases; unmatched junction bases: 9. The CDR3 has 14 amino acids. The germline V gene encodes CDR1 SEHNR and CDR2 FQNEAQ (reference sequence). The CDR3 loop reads CASRALANVGELFF. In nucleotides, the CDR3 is TGTGCCAGCAGGGCACTAGCGAATGTGGGGGAGCTGTTTTTT.

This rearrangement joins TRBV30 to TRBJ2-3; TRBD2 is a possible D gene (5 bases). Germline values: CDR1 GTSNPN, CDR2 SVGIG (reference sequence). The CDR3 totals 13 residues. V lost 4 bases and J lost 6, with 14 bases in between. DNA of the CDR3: TGTGCCTGGATGGACTGGACGGGCGATACGCAGTATTTT. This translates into CAWMDWTGDTQYF.

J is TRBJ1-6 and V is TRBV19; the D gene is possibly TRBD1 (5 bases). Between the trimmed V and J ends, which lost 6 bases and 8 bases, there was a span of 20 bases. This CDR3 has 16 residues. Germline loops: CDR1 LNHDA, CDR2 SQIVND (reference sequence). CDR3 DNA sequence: TGTGCCAGTAGCAAAGCTCACACGGCGGGGGATTCACCCCTCCACTTT. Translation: CASSKAHTAGDSPLHF.

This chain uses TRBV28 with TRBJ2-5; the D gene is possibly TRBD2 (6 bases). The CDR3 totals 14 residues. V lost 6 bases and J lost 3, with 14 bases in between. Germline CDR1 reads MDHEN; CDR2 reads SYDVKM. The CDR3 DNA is TGTGCCAGCAGGGGGTTTGGCGGGGAAGAGACCCAGTACTTC. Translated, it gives CASRGFGGEETQYF.

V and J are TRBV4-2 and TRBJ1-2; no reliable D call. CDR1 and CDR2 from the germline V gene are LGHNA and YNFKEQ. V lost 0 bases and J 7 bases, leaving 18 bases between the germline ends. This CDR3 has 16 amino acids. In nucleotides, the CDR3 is TGTGCCAGCAGCCAAGATCAAACGCCCCAGTCCTTTGGCTACACCTTC. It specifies CASSQDQTPQSFGYTF.

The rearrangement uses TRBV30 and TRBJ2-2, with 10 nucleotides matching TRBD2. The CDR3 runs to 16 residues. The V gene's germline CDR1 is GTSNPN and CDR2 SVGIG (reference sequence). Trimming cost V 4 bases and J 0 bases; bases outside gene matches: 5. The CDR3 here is CAWTRLAGSNTGELFF. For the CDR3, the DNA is TGTGCCTGGACTCGACTAGCGGGTTCGAACACCGGGGAGCTGTTTTTT.

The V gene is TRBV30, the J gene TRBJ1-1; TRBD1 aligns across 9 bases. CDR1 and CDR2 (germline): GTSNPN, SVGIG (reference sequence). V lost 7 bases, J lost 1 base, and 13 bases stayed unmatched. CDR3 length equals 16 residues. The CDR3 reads CAFVPGQGIRNTEAFF. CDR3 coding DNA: TGTGCCTTCGTACCGGGACAGGGTATCCGGAACACTGAAGCTTTCTTT.

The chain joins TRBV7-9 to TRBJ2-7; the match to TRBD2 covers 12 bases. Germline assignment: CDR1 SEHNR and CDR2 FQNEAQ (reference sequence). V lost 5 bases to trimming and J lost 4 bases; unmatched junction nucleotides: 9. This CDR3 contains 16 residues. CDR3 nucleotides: TGTGCCAGCAGCCCAAGACTAGCGGGAGTAGATTACGAGCAGTACTTC. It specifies CASSPRLAGVDYEQYF.

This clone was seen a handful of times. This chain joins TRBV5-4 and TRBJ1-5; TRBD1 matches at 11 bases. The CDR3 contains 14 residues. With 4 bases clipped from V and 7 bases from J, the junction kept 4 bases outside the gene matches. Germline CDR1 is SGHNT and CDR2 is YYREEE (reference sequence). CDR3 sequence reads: CASSAGQGDQPQHF. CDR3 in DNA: TGTGCCAGCAGCGCGGGACAGGGGGACCAGCCCCAGCATTTT.

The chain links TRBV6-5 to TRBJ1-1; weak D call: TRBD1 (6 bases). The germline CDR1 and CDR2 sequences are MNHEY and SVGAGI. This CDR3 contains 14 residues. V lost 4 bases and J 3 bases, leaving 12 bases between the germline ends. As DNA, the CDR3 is TGTGCCAGCAGTTGGCAGGGGAGGGACACTGAAGCTTTCTTT. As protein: CASSWQGRDTEAFF.

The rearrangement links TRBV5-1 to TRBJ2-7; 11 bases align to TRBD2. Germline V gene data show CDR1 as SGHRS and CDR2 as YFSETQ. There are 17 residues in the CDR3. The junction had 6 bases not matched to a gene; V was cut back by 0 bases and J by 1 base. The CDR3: CASSLAPGLAASYEQYF. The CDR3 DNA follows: TGCGCCAGCAGCTTGGCTCCGGGACTAGCGGCATCCTACGAGCAGTACTTC.

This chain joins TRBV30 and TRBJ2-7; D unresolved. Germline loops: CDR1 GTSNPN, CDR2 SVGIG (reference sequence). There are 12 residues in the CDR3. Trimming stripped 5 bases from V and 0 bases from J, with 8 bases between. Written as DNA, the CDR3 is TGTGCCTGGCGTACAGCCTCCTACGAGCAGTACTTC. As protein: CAWRTASYEQYF.

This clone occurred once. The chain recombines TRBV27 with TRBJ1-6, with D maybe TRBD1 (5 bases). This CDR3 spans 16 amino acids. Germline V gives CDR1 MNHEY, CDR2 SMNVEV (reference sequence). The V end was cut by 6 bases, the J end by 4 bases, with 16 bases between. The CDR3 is CASRTSGTGYNSPLHF. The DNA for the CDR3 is TGTGCCAGCAGGACCTCTGGGACTGGATATAATTCACCCCTCCACTTT.

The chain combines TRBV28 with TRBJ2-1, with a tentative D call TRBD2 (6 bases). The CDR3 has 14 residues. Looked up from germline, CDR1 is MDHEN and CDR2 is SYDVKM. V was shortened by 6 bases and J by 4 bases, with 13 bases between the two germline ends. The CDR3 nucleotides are TGTGCCAGCAGCCGGGGACTGACGTACAATGAGCAGTTCTTC. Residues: CASSRGLTYNEQFF.

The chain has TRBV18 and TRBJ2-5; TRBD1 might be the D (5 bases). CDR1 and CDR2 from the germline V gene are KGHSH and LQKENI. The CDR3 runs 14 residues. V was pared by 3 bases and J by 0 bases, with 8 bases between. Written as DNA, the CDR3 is TGTGCCAGCTCACCCCTACAGGACCAAGAGACCCAGTACTTC. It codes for CASSPLQDQETQYF.

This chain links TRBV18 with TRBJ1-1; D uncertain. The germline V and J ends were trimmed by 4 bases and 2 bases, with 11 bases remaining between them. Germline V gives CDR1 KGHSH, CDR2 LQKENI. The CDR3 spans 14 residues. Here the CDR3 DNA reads TGTGCCAGCTCACTATCCGGAGTAAACACTGAAGCTTTCTTT. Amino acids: CASSLSGVNTEAFF.

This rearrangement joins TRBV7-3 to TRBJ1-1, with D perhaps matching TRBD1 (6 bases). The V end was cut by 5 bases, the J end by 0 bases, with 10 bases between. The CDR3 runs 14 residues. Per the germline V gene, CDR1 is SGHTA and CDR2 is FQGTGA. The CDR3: CASSRRGVNTEAFF. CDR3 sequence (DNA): TGTGCCAGCAGCCGCAGGGGTGTGAACACTGAAGCTTTCTTT.

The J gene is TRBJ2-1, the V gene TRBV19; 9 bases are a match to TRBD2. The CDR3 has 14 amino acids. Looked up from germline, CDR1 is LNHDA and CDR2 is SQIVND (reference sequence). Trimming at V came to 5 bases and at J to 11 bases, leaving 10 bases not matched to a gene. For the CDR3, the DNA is TGTGCCAGTAGTGCGTTAGCGGGAGATGGCCAGCAGTTCTTC. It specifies CASSALAGDGQQFF.

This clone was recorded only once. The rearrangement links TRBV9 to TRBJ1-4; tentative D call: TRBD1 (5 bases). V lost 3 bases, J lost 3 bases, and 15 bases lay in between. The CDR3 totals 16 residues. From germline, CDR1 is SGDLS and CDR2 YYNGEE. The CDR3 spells CASSAFGGAPNEKLFF. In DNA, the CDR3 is TGTGCCAGCAGCGCATTTGGCGGGGCTCCTAATGAAAAACTGTTTTTT.

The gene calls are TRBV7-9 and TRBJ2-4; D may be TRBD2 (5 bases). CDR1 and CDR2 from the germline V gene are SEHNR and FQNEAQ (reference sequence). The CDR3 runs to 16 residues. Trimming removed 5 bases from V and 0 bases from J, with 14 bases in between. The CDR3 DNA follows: TGTGCCAGCAGCCCCGCGGGCTTACTAGCCAAAAACATTCAGTACTTC. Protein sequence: CASSPAGLLAKNIQYF.